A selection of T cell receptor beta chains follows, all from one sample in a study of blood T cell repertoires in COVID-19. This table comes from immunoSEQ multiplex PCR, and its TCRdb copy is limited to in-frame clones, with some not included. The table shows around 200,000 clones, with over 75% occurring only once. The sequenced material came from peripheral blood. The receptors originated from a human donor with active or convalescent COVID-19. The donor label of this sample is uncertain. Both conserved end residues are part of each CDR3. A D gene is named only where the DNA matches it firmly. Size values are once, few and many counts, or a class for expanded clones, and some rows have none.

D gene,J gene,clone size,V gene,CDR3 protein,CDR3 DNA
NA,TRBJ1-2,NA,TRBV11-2,CASSYRTAANYGYTF,TGTGCCAGCAGCTACCGCACCGCAGCTAACTATGGCTACACCTTC
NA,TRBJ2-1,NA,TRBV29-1,CSVAGPYNEQFF,TGCAGCGTCGCGGGTCCGTACAATGAGCAGTTCTTC
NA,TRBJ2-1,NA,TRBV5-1,CASSLGPRGPNEQFF,TGCGCCAGCAGCTTGGGGCCTCGAGGGCCGAATGAGCAGTTCTTC
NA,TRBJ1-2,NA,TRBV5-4,CASTQGQGSGNYGYTF,TGTGCCAGCACCCAAGGTCAGGGGAGTGGTAACTATGGCTACACCTTC
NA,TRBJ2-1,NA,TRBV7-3,CASSHVPWGADNEQFF,TGTGCCAGCAGCCACGTCCCCTGGGGAGCGGACAATGAGCAGTTCTTC
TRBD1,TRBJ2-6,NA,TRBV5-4,CASSLQGASGANVLTF,TGTGCCAGCAGCTTGCAGGGGGCCTCTGGGGCCAACGTCCTGACTTTC
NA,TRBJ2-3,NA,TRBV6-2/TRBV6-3,CASSYGFGGRLWTDTQYF,TGTGCCAGCAGTTACGGGTTCGGGGGGCGCTTGTGGACAGATACGCAGTATTTT
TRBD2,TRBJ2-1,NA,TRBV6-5,CASSRTSEYNEQFF,TGTGCCAGCAGCCGGACTAGCGAATACAATGAGCAGTTCTTC
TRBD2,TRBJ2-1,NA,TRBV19,CASTGLGLNEQFF,TGTGCCAGTACCGGACTAGGTCTCAATGAGCAGTTCTTC
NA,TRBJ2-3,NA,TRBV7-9,CASSLGGRPTVSTDTQYF,TGTGCCAGCAGCTTAGGAGGGAGGCCCACTGTAAGCACAGATACGCAGTATTTT
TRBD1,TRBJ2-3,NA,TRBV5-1,CASSVHRDSSTDTQYF,TGCGCCAGCAGCGTACATAGGGACAGTAGCACAGATACGCAGTATTTT
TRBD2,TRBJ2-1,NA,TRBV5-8,CASSLVTSGRAHYNEQFF,TGTGCCAGCAGCTTGGTTACTAGCGGGAGGGCCCACTACAATGAGCAGTTCTTC
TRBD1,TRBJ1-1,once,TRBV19,CASRRDRGRDTEAFF,TGTGCCAGTAGGCGGGACAGGGGGAGGGACACTGAAGCTTTCTTT
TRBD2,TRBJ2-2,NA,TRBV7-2,CASSLARSSGGRNTGELFF,TGTGCCAGCAGCTTAGCGAGAAGTAGCGGGGGACGGAACACCGGGGAGCTGTTTTTT
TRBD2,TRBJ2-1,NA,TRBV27,CASNMVAGLNEQFF,TGTGCCAGCAATATGGTAGCGGGCCTCAATGAGCAGTTCTTC
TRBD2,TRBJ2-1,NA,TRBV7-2,CASSSSSGSTHNEQFF,TGTGCCAGCAGCTCCTCTAGCGGGAGTACCCACAATGAGCAGTTCTTC
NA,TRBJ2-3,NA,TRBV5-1,CASRVLTDTQYF,TGCGCCAGCCGGGTCCTAACAGATACGCAGTATTTT
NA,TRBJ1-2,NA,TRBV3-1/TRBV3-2,CASSQSDRMMNYGYTF,TGTGCCAGCAGCCAATCGGACAGAATGATGAACTATGGCTACACCTTC
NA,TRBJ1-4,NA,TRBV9,CASHETKPGSNEKLFF,TGTGCCAGCCACGAAACCAAACCCGGGTCGAATGAAAAACTGTTTTTT
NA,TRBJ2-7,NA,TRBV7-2,CASSLRKDSYEQYF,TGTGCCAGCAGCTTGCGCAAAGACTCCTACGAGCAGTACTTC
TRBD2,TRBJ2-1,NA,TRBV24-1,CATSDGTLGGRATNEQFF,TGTGCCACCAGTGACGGGACGCTGGGCGGGAGGGCCACTAATGAGCAGTTCTTC
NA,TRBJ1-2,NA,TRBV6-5,CASRRGHNYGYTF,TGTGCCAGCAGGAGAGGTCATAACTATGGCTACACCTTC
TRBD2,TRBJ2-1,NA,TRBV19,CAIGLAGYNEQFF,TGTGCCATCGGACTAGCGGGGTACAATGAGCAGTTCTTC
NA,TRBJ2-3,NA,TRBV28,CASRLGGTDTQYF,TGTGCCAGTAGGTTAGGAGGCACAGATACGCAGTATTTT
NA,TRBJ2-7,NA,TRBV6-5,CACKRDSNSHEQYF,TGTGCCTGTAAACGGGACTCGAATTCCCACGAGCAGTACTTC
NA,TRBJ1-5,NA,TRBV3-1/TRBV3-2,CASSQEVSQPQHF,TGTGCCAGCAGCCAAGAGGTCAGTCAGCCCCAGCATTTT
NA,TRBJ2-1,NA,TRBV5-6,CASSLAGVNEQFF,TGTGCCAGCAGCTTGGCCGGGGTTAATGAGCAGTTCTTC
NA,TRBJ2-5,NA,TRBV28,CASNHQSGQETQYF,TGTGCCAGCAACCATCAATCGGGTCAAGAGACCCAGTACTTC
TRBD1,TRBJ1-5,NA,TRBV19,CASSARQGWGNQPQHF,TGTGCCAGTAGTGCCCGACAGGGATGGGGCAATCAGCCCCAGCATTTT
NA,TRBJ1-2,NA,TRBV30,CAWDSYYGYTF,TGTGCCTGGGACAGTTACTATGGCTACACCTTC
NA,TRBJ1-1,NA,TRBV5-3,CARIADEAFF,TGTGCCAGAATAGCCGATGAAGCTTTCTTT
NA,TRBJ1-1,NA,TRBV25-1,CASSAVLNTEAFF,TGTGCCAGCAGTGCTGTCCTGAACACTGAAGCTTTCTTT
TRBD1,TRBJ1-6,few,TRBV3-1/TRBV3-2,CASAQRQGIPPLHF,TGTGCCAGCGCCCAGCGACAGGGTATCCCACCCCTCCACTTT
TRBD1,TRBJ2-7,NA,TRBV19,CANMDGTGHVGTGEKRYEQYF,TGTGCCAACATGGATGGGACAGGGCATGTGGGAACGGGAGAGAAACGCTACGAGCAGTACTTC
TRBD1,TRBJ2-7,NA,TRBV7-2,CASSRDRGGTYEQYF,TGTGCCAGCAGCCGGGACAGGGGGGGCACCTACGAGCAGTACTTC
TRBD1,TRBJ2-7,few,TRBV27,CASSSRGRGLWNEQYF,TGTGCCAGCAGCTCTCGGGGCAGGGGGCTTTGGAACGAGCAGTACTTC